Shown below are 16 T cell receptor beta chains from a single sample sequenced in a study of blood T cells in healthy people across ages. Alongside a J-beta primer mix, a sample-barcoded 5' primer served in a second PCR lasting roughly 7 to 11 cycles. Each CDR3 protein is one row after TCRdb ran MiXCR on the 5' RACE reads. The sample contains around 1.7 million distinct CDR3 sequences, 28% of which appear only once. The sequencing sample was made of blood. Every receptor here comes from a woman aged 25 to 39 in good health.

This clonotype was picked up a small number of times. The chain links TRBV19 to TRBJ2-7; 7 nucleotides align to TRBD2. This CDR3 contains 15 residues. Trimming removed 6 bases from V and 0 bases from J; junction bases left unmatched: 8. Germline V gene sequence: CDR1 LNHDA, CDR2 SQIVND (reference sequence). CDR3 loop: CASRETSRYSYEQYF. The CDR3 DNA reads as TGTGCCAGTAGGGAGACTAGCCGCTACTCCTACGAGCAGTACTTC.

At least ten counts were recorded for this clonotype. The CDR3 DNA follows: TGCAGTGCTAGTGCGACAGGGGTCCGGCAGACCCAGTACTTC. Translation: CSASATGVRQTQYF. The V gene is TRBV20-1, the J gene TRBJ2-5; 8 bases are shared with TRBD1. The CDR3 is 14 residues long. Germline trimming cut 3 bases from V and 6 bases from J; bases unmatched to any gene: 9. Germline lookup yields CDR1 DFQATT and CDR2 SNEGSKA (reference sequence).

The gene calls are TRBV7-9 and TRBJ2-3; D might be TRBD1 or TRBD2, each matching 6 bases. CDR1 is SEHNR and CDR2 is FQNEAQ in the germline V gene (reference sequence). This CDR3 has 14 amino acids. V gave up 5 bases and J gave up 5 bases, with 14 bases separating them. As DNA, the CDR3 is TGTGCCAGCAGCCAGACAGAGGGGGGAGATACGCAGTATTTT. Translated, it gives CASSQTEGGDTQYF.

V is TRBV6-1 and J is TRBJ2-7; no definite D call. The length of the CDR3 is 15 residues. The V end was cut by 5 bases, the J end by 1 base, with 15 bases between. Looked up from germline, CDR1 is MNHNS and CDR2 is SASEGT. CDR3 DNA sequence: TGTGCCAGCAGTAGACCCGGGTTACGATCCTACGAGCAGTACTTC. The encoded protein is CASSRPGLRSYEQYF.

This clonotype has a count of ten or more. At one end, the junction sequence differs from germline, possibly due to a read error. The chain joins TRBV5-1 to TRBJ2-1; TRBD2 agrees at 10 bases. The CDR3 runs to 15 residues. Germline CDR1 is SGHRS and CDR2 is YFSETQ. CDR3: CASRNRLAGDNEQFF. CDR3 bases: TGTGCCAGCCGTAATCGGCTAGCGGGAGATAATGAGCAGTTCTTC.

This clonotype has a handful of counts. The J gene is TRBJ2-1, the V gene TRBV13, with 14 bases lining up with TRBD2. Germline CDR1 is PRHDT and CDR2 is FYEKMQ (reference sequence). The V gene end was trimmed by 5 bases and the J gene end by 5 bases; junction bases not matched to a gene: 8. The CDR3 has 17 residues. This CDR3 is CASSGEGTSGSNNEQFF. CDR3 nucleotides: TGTGCCAGCAGCGGAGAGGGGACTAGCGGGAGTAACAATGAGCAGTTCTTC.

This rearrangement joins TRBV20-1 to TRBJ2-2, with 9 bases lining up with TRBD2. Germline V CDR1 and CDR2: DFQATT, SNEGSKA (reference sequence). The CDR3 sequence is 16 residues long. The junction had 12 bases not matched to a gene; V was cut back by 3 bases and J by 7 bases. CDR3 protein: CSARGIAGGPSGELFF. The CDR3 DNA follows: TGCAGTGCTAGGGGAATCGCGGGAGGGCCAAGCGGGGAGCTGTTTTTT.

The chain uses TRBV20-1 and TRBJ1-1; D is undetermined. The germline V and J ends were trimmed by 3 bases and 0 bases, with 11 bases remaining between them. Germline V gene lookup returns CDR1 DFQATT and CDR2 SNEGSKA (reference sequence). The CDR3 consists of 14 residues. The CDR3: CSARQAQMNTEAFF. CDR3 nucleotide sequence: TGCAGTGCTAGGCAAGCCCAGATGAACACTGAAGCTTTCTTT.

This chain connects TRBV7-9 to TRBJ1-5; the D gene is possibly TRBD1 (6 bases). V was trimmed by 5 bases and J by 4 bases, leaving 15 bases between them. The CDR3 sequence is 15 residues long. Per germline, CDR1 SEHNR and CDR2 FQNEAQ (reference sequence). The CDR3 DNA follows: TGTGCCAGCAGCCGAACCGGACAGCCTAATCAGCCCCAGCATTTT. This gives the protein CASSRTGQPNQPQHF. Filled out from reference TRBV7-9 and TRBJ1-5, the complete variable domain reads DTGVSQNPRHKITKRGQNVTFRCDPISEHNRLYWYRQTLGQGPEFLTYFQNEAQLEKSRLLSDRFSAERPKGSFSTLEIQRTEQGDSAMYLCASSRTGQPNQPQHFGDGTRLSIL.

The chain employs TRBV5-6 and TRBJ2-7; D perhaps matches TRBD2 (5 bases). Trimming shortened V by 4 bases and J by 3 bases, and 14 bases separated the two germline ends. This CDR3 region has 14 residues. Germline V lookup: CDR1 SGHDT, CDR2 YYEEEE. CDR3 loop: CASSRYSANYEQYF. The CDR3 nucleotides are TGTGCCAGCAGCCGCTATAGCGCTAACTACGAGCAGTACTTC.

This clonotype was observed a handful of times. This chain links TRBV7-8 with TRBJ2-6; a weak D match, TRBD2 (5 bases). The CDR3 is 17 residues long. The germline V gene encodes CDR1 SGHVS and CDR2 FQNEAQ. V lost 2 bases and J 0 bases, leaving 11 bases between the germline ends. CDR3 nucleotides: TGTGCCAGCAGCTTACAGAGGGTCCCCTCTGGGGCCAACGTCCTGACTTTC. This translates into CASSLQRVPSGANVLTF.

This clonotype showed up just once. The chain combines TRBV5-1 with TRBJ2-7; TRBD1 agrees at 7 bases. The germline gives CDR1 SGHRS, CDR2 YFSETQ. CDR3 size: 14 residues. The trim removed 5 bases at V and 3 bases at J, leaving 8 bases unmatched. This chain's CDR3 is CASRWDSSNYEQYF. The CDR3, as DNA: TGCGCCAGCAGGTGGGACAGCAGTAACTACGAGCAGTACTTC.

The chain has TRBV9 and TRBJ2-1, with TRBD2 identical over 10 bases. Unmatched junction bases numbered 6, after V lost 0 bases and J lost 6 bases. CDR3 length equals 16 residues. Germline V gene sequence: CDR1 SGDLS, CDR2 YYNGEE. This CDR3 is CASSVGLAGEINEQFF. DNA of the CDR3: TGTGCCAGCAGCGTAGGGCTAGCGGGGGAAATCAATGAGCAGTTCTTC.

This clonotype was picked up a small number of times. The chain uses TRBV5-1 and TRBJ1-4; D perhaps matches TRBD1 (6 bases). Per the germline V gene, CDR1 is SGHRS and CDR2 is YFSETQ. The V end lost 0 bases, the J end lost 2 bases, and 11 bases lay between the germline ends. The CDR3 sequence is 16 residues long. As DNA, the CDR3 is TGCGCCAGCAGCTTGGATACAGGGACGACTAATGAAAAACTGTTTTTT. As protein: CASSLDTGTTNEKLFF.

This clonotype was counted many times. The rearrangement links TRBV7-2 to TRBJ2-7; perhaps TRBD2 as D (6 bases). Germline lookup yields CDR1 SGHTA and CDR2 FQGNSA. There are 14 residues in the CDR3. V lost 2 bases to trimming and J lost 3 bases, with 11 bases between them. This CDR3 reads CASSLREYRYEQYF. In DNA form, the CDR3 reads TGTGCCAGCAGCTTACGGGAGTACCGCTACGAGCAGTACTTC.

A few counts support this clonotype. The V call is TRBV20-1, the J call TRBJ2-7; 13 nucleotides agree with TRBD2. This CDR3 has 14 residues. The V and J ends lost 7 bases and 4 bases, in that order; junction bases with no gene match: 7. CDR1 is DFQATT and CDR2 is SNEGSKA in the germline V gene (reference sequence). The CDR3 sequence is CSGRTSGGPYEQYF. CDR3 coding DNA: TGCAGTGGGCGGACTAGCGGGGGCCCTTACGAGCAGTACTTC.